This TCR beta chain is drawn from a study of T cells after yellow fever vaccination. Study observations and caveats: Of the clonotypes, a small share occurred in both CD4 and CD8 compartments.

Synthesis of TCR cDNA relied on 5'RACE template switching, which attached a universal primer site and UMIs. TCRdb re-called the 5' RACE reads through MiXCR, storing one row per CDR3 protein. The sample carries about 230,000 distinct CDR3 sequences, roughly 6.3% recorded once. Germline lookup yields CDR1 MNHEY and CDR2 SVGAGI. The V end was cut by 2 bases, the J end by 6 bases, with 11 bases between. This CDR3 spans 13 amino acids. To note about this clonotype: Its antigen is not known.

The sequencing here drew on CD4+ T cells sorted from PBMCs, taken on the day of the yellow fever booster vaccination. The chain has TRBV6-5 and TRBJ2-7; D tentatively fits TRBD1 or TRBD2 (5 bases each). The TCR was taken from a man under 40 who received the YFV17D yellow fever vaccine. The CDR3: CASSYGTKAEQYF. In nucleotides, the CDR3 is TGTGCCAGCAGTTACGGGACGAAGGCCGAGCAGTACTTC.